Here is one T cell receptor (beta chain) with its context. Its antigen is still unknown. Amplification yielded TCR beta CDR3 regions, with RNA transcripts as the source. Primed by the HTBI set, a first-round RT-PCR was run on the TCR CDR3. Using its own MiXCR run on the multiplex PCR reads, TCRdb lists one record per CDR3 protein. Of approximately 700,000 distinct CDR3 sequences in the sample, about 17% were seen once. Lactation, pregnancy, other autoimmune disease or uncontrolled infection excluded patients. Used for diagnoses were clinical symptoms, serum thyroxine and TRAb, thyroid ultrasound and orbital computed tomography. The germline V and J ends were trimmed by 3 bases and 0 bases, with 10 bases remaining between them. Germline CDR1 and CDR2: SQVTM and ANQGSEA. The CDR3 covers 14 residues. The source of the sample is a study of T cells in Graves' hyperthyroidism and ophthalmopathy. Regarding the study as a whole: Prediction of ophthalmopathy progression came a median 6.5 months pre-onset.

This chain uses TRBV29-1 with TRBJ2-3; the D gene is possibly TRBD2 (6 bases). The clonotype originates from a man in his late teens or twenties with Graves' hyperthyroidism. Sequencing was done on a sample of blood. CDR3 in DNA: TGCAGCGTTGATCAAAGCGGGAGCACAGATACGCAGTATTTT. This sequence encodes CSVDQSGSTDTQYF.